This is a list of T cell receptor beta chains from one sample in a study of control samples from healthy donors and cancer patients. Clones were read by immunoSEQ multiplex PCR, and TCRdb kept only the in-frame ones, dropping some. The table has around 95,000 clones, about 90% seen once. Source material: blood. These receptors were obtained from a woman in her forties or fifties in good health. The CDR3 runs from the conserved cysteine through the conserved F or W. The D gene is left open where the match is weak. The listing skips clone size in some rows; elsewhere it reads once, few, many or a size class.

V: TRBV7-3
D: TRBD1
size: -
J: TRBJ2-5
CDR3: CASSRDRGRRETQYF
DNA: TGTGCCAGCAGCCGAGACAGGGGGCGCCGGGAGACCCAGTACTTC

V: TRBV12-3/TRBV12-4
D: -
size: -
J: TRBJ2-1
CDR3: CASSPTRSNEQFF
DNA: TGTGCCAGCAGTCCAACACGGTCCAATGAGCAGTTCTTC

V: TRBV7-9
D: -
size: -
J: TRBJ2-3
CDR3: CASSSIRGSRGLDTQYF
DNA: TGTGCCAGCAGCTCGATTAGGGGTAGCCGTGGGTTGGATACGCAGTATTTT

V: TRBV2
D: -
size: -
J: TRBJ2-3
CDR3: CASSESADTQYF
DNA: TGTGCCAGCAGTGAGAGTGCAGATACGCAGTATTTT

V: TRBV9
D: TRBD1
size: -
J: TRBJ1-5
CDR3: CASSVTGGSNQPQHF
DNA: TGTGCCAGCAGCGTGACAGGGGGTAGCAATCAGCCCCAGCATTTT

V: TRBV13
D: -
size: -
J: TRBJ2-7
CDR3: CASSSLLREQYF
DNA: TGTGCCAGCAGCTCCCTTTTGAGGGAGCAGTACTTC

V: TRBV7-3
D: TRBD2
size: -
J: TRBJ2-3
CDR3: CASRGLLTTDTQYF
DNA: TGTGCCAGCAGGGGACTACTGACCACAGATACGCAGTATTTT

V: TRBV5-8
D: TRBD2
size: -
J: TRBJ2-1
CDR3: CASSLRPSGSSEQFF
DNA: TGTGCCAGCAGCTTGAGGCCTAGCGGGAGTAGTGAGCAGTTCTTC

V: TRBV5-8
D: -
size: -
J: TRBJ2-1
CDR3: CASSLGAGGLGEQFF
DNA: TGTGCCAGCAGCCTCGGGGCAGGGGGGCTAGGCGAGCAGTTCTTC

V: TRBV19
D: -
size: -
J: TRBJ2-2
CDR3: CASSPTIGVSGTGELFF
DNA: TGTGCCAGTAGTCCCACAATTGGGGTATCTGGCACCGGGGAGCTGTTTTTT

V: TRBV27
D: TRBD2
size: -
J: TRBJ2-5
CDR3: CASSLSWTSWSETQYF
DNA: TGTGCCAGCAGTTTATCATGGACTAGCTGGTCGGAGACCCAGTACTTC

V: TRBV29-1
D: -
size: -
J: TRBJ1-2
CDR3: CSVLPPAHYGYTF
DNA: TGCAGCGTTCTTCCCCCGGCCCACTATGGCTACACCTTC

V: TRBV6-6
D: TRBD1
size: -
J: TRBJ1-1
CDR3: CASSELIDRDTEAFF
DNA: TGTGCCAGCAGTGAGTTGATAGACAGGGATACTGAAGCTTTCTTT

V: TRBV5-1
D: TRBD1
size: -
J: TRBJ1-3
CDR3: CASSPWTGSGNTIYF
DNA: TGCGCCAGCAGCCCGTGGACAGGGTCCGGAAACACCATATATTTT

V: TRBV7-3
D: -
size: -
J: TRBJ2-1
CDR3: CASSLKGVGADNEQFF
DNA: TGTGCCAGCAGCTTAAAGGGGGTCGGAGCCGACAATGAGCAGTTCTTC

V: TRBV27
D: TRBD2
size: -
J: TRBJ2-7
CDR3: CASSLSGLASTEQYF
DNA: TGTGCCAGCAGTCTCAGTGGACTAGCGAGTACCGAGCAGTACTTC

V: TRBV11-3
D: TRBD2
size: -
J: TRBJ2-2
CDR3: CASSLGGGRGVNTGELFF
DNA: TGTGCCAGCAGCTTAGGAGGCGGACGGGGGGTGAACACCGGGGAGCTGTTTTTT

V: TRBV7-2
D: -
size: -
J: TRBJ1-6
CDR3: CASSLDSSSYNSPLHF
DNA: TGTGCCAGCAGCTTGGACTCGAGCTCCTATAATTCACCCCTCCACTTT

V: TRBV3-1/TRBV3-2
D: -
size: once
J: TRBJ2-5
CDR3: CASSPGRVGETQYF
DNA: TGTGCCAGCAGCCCCGGGCGAGTGGGAGAGACCCAGTACTTC

V: TRBV9
D: TRBD1
size: -
J: TRBJ2-1
CDR3: CASSVGTGTGWNEQFF
DNA: TGTGCCAGCAGCGTAGGGACCGGGACAGGGTGGAATGAGCAGTTCTTC

V: TRBV5-8
D: -
size: -
J: TRBJ1-5
CDR3: CASSREGRQPQHF
DNA: TGTGCCAGCAGCCGAGAGGGTCGACAGCCCCAGCATTTT

V: TRBV11-3
D: -
size: -
J: TRBJ2-1
CDR3: CASSRGGSYNEQFF
DNA: TGTGCCAGCAGTCGAGGGGGCTCCTACAATGAGCAGTTCTTC

V: TRBV6-5
D: -
size: -
J: TRBJ2-1
CDR3: CASSRIQSYNEQFF
DNA: TGTGCCAGCAGTAGGATCCAGTCCTACAATGAGCAGTTCTTC

V: TRBV5-6
D: -
size: -
J: TRBJ1-1
CDR3: CASSFGLTPEAFF
DNA: TGTGCCAGCAGCTTTGGACTTACCCCTGAAGCTTTCTTT

V: TRBV7-9
D: -
size: -
J: TRBJ2-2
CDR3: CASSPPPTEGPNTGELFF
DNA: TGTGCCAGCAGCCCACCACCGACTGAGGGGCCGAACACCGGGGAGCTGTTTTTT

V: TRBV18
D: -
size: -
J: TRBJ2-5
CDR3: CASSPGKGVTETQYF
DNA: TGTGCCAGCTCACCGGGTAAGGGTGTAACGGAGACCCAGTACTTC

V: TRBV10-3
D: TRBD1
size: -
J: TRBJ1-3
CDR3: CAISQILQGESGNTIYF
DNA: TGTGCCATCAGTCAGATATTACAGGGGGAGTCTGGAAACACCATATATTTT

V: TRBV5-1
D: -
size: -
J: TRBJ2-5
CDR3: CASSQPSGTETQYF
DNA: TGCGCCAGCAGCCAGCCGTCCGGGACGGAGACCCAGTACTTC

V: TRBV6-5
D: -
size: -
J: TRBJ2-1
CDR3: CASSPDWAPANEQFF
DNA: TGTGCCAGCAGTCCGGACTGGGCCCCAGCGAATGAGCAGTTCTTC

V: TRBV15
D: TRBD1
size: -
J: TRBJ1-2
CDR3: CATSSTGVDGYTF
DNA: TGTGCCACCAGCTCAACAGGGGTGGATGGCTACACCTTC

V: TRBV6-5
D: TRBD1
size: -
J: TRBJ1-2
CDR3: CASSPRGGGYTF
DNA: TGTGCCAGCAGTCCCAGGGGGGGCGGCTACACCTTC

V: TRBV7-9
D: -
size: -
J: TRBJ1-2
CDR3: CASREGYGYTF
DNA: TGTGCCAGCAGGGAAGGCTATGGCTACACCTTC

V: TRBV7-2
D: -
size: -
J: TRBJ2-2
CDR3: CASSPDGQFANTGELFF
DNA: TGTGCCAGCAGCCCCGACGGACAATTCGCGAACACCGGGGAGCTGTTTTTT

V: TRBV10-2
D: -
size: -
J: TRBJ2-7
CDR3: CASGGLAYEQYF
DNA: TGCGCCAGCGGGGGCCTGGCCTACGAGCAGTACTTC

V: TRBV30
D: -
size: -
J: TRBJ2-6
CDR3: CAWGWSSGANVLTF
DNA: TGTGCCTGGGGGTGGAGCTCTGGGGCCAACGTCCTGACTTTC

V: TRBV7-2
D: -
size: few
J: TRBJ2-7
CDR3: CASSRGLNSYEQYF
DNA: TGTGCCAGCAGCCGGGGACTGAACTCCTACGAGCAGTACTTC

V: TRBV6-2/TRBV6-3
D: -
size: many
J: TRBJ2-1
CDR3: CASSHNSAGFNEQFF
DNA: TGTGCCAGCAGTCACAATTCGGCGGGATTCAATGAGCAGTTCTTC

V: TRBV5-8
D: -
size: -
J: TRBJ1-5
CDR3: CASSLSRMNNQPQHF
DNA: TGTGCCAGCAGCTTGTCTCGGATGAATAATCAGCCCCAGCATTTT

V: TRBV11-2
D: TRBD1
size: -
J: TRBJ2-1
CDR3: CASSLVGTGGPEQFF
DNA: TGTGCCAGCAGCTTAGTGGGGACAGGGGGCCCTGAGCAGTTCTTC

V: TRBV27
D: TRBD1
size: -
J: TRBJ2-5
CDR3: CASSLGQGGWETQYF
DNA: TGTGCCAGCAGTTTAGGGCAAGGGGGCTGGGAGACCCAGTACTTC

V: TRBV5-1
D: TRBD1
size: -
J: TRBJ1-1
CDR3: CASSLPYPDRERNTEAFF
DNA: TGCGCCAGCAGCTTGCCATATCCCGACAGGGAACGGAACACTGAAGCTTTCTTT

V: TRBV6-6
D: -
size: once
J: TRBJ1-2
CDR3: CASSFGPAYGYTF
DNA: TGTGCCAGCAGTTTCGGGCCCGCGTATGGCTACACCTTC

V: TRBV13
D: -
size: -
J: TRBJ1-1
CDR3: CASSTVLGPSVGTEAFF
DNA: TGTGCCAGCAGCACCGTGTTGGGCCCGTCTGTGGGGACTGAAGCTTTCTTT

V: TRBV5-6
D: -
size: -
J: TRBJ2-3
CDR3: CASSSRSYTDTQYF
DNA: TGTGCCAGCAGCTCGAGATCATACACAGATACGCAGTATTTT